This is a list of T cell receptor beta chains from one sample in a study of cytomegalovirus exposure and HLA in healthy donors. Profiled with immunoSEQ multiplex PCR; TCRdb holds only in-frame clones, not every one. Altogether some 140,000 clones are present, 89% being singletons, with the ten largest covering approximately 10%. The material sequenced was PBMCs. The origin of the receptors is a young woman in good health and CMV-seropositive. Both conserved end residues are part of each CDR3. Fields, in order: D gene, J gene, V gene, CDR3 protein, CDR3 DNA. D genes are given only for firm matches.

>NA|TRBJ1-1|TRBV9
CASSVASYTEAFF
TGTGCCAGCAGCGTAGCGAGTTACACTGAAGCTTTCTTT
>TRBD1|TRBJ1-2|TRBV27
CASSYRDSYGYTF
TGTGCCAGCAGTTATCGGGACAGCTATGGCTACACCTTC
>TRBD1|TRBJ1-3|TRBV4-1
CASSQDRRLTGNTIYF
TGCGCCAGCAGCCAGGACAGGCGCCTCACTGGAAACACCATATATTTT
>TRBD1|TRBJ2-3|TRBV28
CASSWDWDRRTDTQYF
TGTGCCAGCAGTTGGGATTGGGACAGACGCACAGATACGCAGTATTTT
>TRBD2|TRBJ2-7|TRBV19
CASSIRLAEDRIYEQYF
TGTGCCAGTAGTATACGCCTAGCGGAAGACCGAATCTACGAGCAGTACTTC
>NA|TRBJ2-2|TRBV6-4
CASSDGGRNTGELFF
TGTGCCAGCAGTGATGGCGGGCGTAACACCGGGGAGCTGTTTTTT
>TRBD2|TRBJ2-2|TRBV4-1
CASSHQTSGMTGELFF
TGCGCCAGCAGCCACCAGACTAGCGGGATGACCGGGGAGCTGTTTTTT
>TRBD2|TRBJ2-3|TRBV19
CASSRGSGGSTDTQYF
TGTGCCAGTAGCCGGGGTAGCGGGGGGAGCACAGATACGCAGTATTTT
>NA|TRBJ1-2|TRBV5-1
CASSLRGQGNYGYTF
TGCGCCAGCAGCTTGAGAGGGCAGGGGAACTATGGCTACACCTTC
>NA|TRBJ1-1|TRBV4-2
CASSLGGGTALGTEAFF
TGTGCCAGCAGTCTCGGGGGGGGTACCGCGTTGGGCACTGAAGCTTTCTTT
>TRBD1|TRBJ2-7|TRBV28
CASSTGGPPSYEQYF
TGTGCCAGCAGTACAGGGGGTCCCCCTTCCTACGAGCAGTACTTC
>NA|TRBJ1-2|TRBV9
CASSPAREIYGYTF
TGTGCCAGCAGCCCCGCCAGGGAAATCTATGGCTACACCTTC
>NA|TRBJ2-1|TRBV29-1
CSVDYRARGGSYNEQFF
TGCAGCGTTGATTACAGGGCAAGGGGTGGCTCCTACAATGAGCAGTTCTTC
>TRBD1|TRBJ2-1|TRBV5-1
CASSLEAGGYNEQFF
TGCGCCAGCAGCTTGGAAGCAGGGGGATACAATGAGCAGTTCTTC
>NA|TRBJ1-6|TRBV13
CASSLGGRIDSPLHF
TGTGCCAGCAGTTTAGGGGGGCGCATTGATTCACCCCTCCACTTT
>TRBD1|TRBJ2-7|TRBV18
CASSGQGDEQYF
TGTGCCAGCTCGGGACAGGGTGACGAGCAGTACTTC
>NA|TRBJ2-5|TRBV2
CASREVTQYF
TGTGCCAGCCGCGAGGTGACCCAGTACTTC
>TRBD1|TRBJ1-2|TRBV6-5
CASSQGQGNRYGYTF
TGTGCCAGCAGCCAGGGACAGGGGAACCGCTATGGCTACACCTTC
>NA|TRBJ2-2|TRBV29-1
CSVRGTVGGGGELFF
TGCAGCGTTAGGGGGACAGTCGGAGGGGGCGGGGAGCTGTTTTTT
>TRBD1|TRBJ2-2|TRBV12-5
CASGPRDRVTGELFF
TGTGCTAGTGGCCCCCGGGACAGGGTCACCGGGGAGCTGTTTTTT
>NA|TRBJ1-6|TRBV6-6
CASSYGAGQSPLHF
TGTGCCAGCAGTTACGGTGCCGGACAGTCACCCCTCCACTTT
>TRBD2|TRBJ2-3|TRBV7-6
CASSLVTSGRGTDTQYF
TGTGCCAGCAGCTTAGTGACTAGCGGGCGAGGCACAGATACGCAGTATTTT
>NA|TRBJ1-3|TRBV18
CASSPTSGTKTGNTIYF
TGTGCCAGCTCTCCCACTTCCGGGACAAAAACTGGAAACACCATATATTTT
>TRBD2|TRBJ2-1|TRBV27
CASSPRTSGGANEQFF
TGTGCCAGCAGCCCTCGGACTAGCGGGGGGGCTAATGAGCAGTTCTTC
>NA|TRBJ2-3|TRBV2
CASSRDSDTQYF
TGTGCCAGCAGCCGGGATTCGGATACGCAGTATTTT
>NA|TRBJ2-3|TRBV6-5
CASSYSGQGEFYF
TGTGCCAGCAGTTACTCGGGACAAGGGGAATTCTATTTT
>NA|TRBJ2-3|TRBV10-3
CAISDRGTDTQYF
TGTGCCATCAGTGACAGGGGCACAGATACGCAGTATTTT
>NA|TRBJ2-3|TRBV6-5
CASSYRGGMTDTQYF
TGTGCCAGCAGTTACAGGGGGGGAATGACAGATACGCAGTATTTT
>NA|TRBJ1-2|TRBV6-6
CASVDSYGYTF
TGTGCCAGCGTTGACAGCTATGGCTACACCTTC
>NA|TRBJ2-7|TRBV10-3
CAISDGDGGYEQYF
TGTGCCATCAGTGACGGTGACGGAGGATACGAGCAGTACTTC
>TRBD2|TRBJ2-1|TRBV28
CASSLLLAGGSYNEQFF
TGTGCCAGCAGTTTACTCCTAGCGGGGGGCTCCTACAATGAGCAGTTCTTC
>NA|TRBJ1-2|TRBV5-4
CASSLEGVSGYTF
TGTGCCAGCAGCTTGGAAGGGGTTTCTGGCTACACCTTC